This T cell receptor (beta chain) was retrieved from a study of CD8+CD57+ T cells in acquired aplastic anemia. Profiling of TCR beta VDJ combinations and CDR3 sequences used genomic DNA as template. TCRdb re-derived calls from the reads in MiXCR, one entry per CDR3 protein. The repertoire holds some 48,000 distinct CDR3 sequences, around two thirds seen once, with approximately 34% in the top ten. V dropped 1 base and J dropped 2 bases, with 15 bases sitting between them. Per the germline V gene, CDR1 is LNHDA and CDR2 is SQIVND (reference sequence). CDR3 size: 16 residues. The chain has TRBV19 and TRBJ2-7; possibly TRBD1 for D (6 bases). The TCR comes from a human donor in good health, serving as a control. The sequenced sample consisted of sorted CD4+, CD8+, or CD8+CD57+ T cells (not recorded which) from PBMCs. DNA of the CDR3: TGTGCCAGTAGTATAGGTAGGGGGATAGGGCCCTACGAGCAGTACTTC. This translates into CASSIGRGIGPYEQYF.